Reported below is one TCR beta chain. V was pared by 7 bases and J by 2 bases, with 13 bases between. Germline CDR1 and CDR2: MNHEY and SVGEGT. The CDR3 totals 14 residues. The sample comes from a study of blood T cells in healthy people across ages. A second 7 to 11 cycle PCR used barcoded and J-beta primers. All cDNA molecules were each tagged by a template-switch adaptor with 12 random nucleotides. TCRdb re-called the 5' RACE reads with MiXCR, one entry per CDR3 protein. The sample shows some 550,000 distinct CDR3 sequences, around 48% of them seen only once. This clonotype originated in an elderly man in good health. The chain combines TRBV6-2 or TRBV6-3 with TRBJ2-3, with D uncertain. The sample comprised blood. This CDR3 reads CASKILSHTDTQYF. CDR3 nucleotides: TGTGCCAGCAAGATCCTATCCCACACAGATACGCAGTATTTT.